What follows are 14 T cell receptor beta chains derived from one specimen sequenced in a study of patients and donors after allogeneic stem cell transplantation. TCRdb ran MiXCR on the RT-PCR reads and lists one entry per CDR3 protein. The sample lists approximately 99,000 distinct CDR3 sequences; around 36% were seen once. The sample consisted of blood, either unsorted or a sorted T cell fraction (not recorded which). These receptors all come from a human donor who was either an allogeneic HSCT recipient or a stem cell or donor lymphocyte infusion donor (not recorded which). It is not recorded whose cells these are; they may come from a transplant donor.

The CDR3 DNA reads as TGTGCCAGCAGCTTGGGACAGGGATTGAATGAGCAGTTCTTC. Translation: CASSLGQGLNEQFF. The rearrangement joins TRBV7-9 to TRBJ2-1; 9 nucleotides line up with TRBD1. The CDR3 is made up of 14 amino acids. Germline CDR1 SEHNR, CDR2 FQNEAQ (reference sequence). V lost 3 bases to trimming and J lost 7 bases; unmatched junction nucleotides: 4.

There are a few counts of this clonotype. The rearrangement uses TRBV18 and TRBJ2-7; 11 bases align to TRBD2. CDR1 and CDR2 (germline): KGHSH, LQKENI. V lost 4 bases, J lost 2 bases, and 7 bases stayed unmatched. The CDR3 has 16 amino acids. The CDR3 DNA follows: TGTGCCAGCTCACTTTCCGGGACTAGCGGCGCCTACGAGCAGTACTTC. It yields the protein CASSLSGTSGAYEQYF.

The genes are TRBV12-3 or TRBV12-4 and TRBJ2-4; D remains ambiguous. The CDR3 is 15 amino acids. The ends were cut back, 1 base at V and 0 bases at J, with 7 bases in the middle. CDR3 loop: CASSLGQIAKNIQYF. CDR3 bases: TGTGCCAGCAGTTTAGGGCAAATAGCCAAAAACATTCAGTACTTC.

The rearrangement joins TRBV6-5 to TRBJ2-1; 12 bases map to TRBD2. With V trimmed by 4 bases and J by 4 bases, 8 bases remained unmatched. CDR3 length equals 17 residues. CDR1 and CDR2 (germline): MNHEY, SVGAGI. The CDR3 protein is CASSSRLAGVHYNEQFF. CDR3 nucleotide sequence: TGTGCCAGCAGTTCACGACTAGCGGGAGTTCATTACAATGAGCAGTTCTTC.

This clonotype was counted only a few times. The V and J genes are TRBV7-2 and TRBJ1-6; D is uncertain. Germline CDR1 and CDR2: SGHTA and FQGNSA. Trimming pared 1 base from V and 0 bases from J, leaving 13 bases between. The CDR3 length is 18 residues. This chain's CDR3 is CASSLVLRGGSYNSPLHF. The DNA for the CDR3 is TGTGCCAGCAGCTTAGTACTGCGGGGAGGCTCCTATAATTCACCCCTCCACTTT.

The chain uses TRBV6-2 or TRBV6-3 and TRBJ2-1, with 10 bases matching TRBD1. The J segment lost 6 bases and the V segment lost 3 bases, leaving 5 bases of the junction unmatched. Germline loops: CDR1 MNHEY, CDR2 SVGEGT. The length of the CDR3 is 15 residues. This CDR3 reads CASSYRDRGGNEQFF. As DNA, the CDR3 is TGTGCCAGCAGTTATCGGGACAGGGGAGGCAATGAGCAGTTCTTC.

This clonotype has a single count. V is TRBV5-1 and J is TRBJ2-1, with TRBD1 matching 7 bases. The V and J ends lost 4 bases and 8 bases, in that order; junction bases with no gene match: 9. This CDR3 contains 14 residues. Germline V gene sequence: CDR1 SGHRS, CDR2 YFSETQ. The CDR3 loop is CASSPYRGGHEQFF. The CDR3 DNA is TGCGCCAGCAGCCCCTACAGGGGCGGCCATGAGCAGTTCTTC. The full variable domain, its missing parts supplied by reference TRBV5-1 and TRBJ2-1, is KAGVTQTPRYLIKTRGQQVTLSCSPISGHRSVSWYQQTPGQGLQFLFEYFSETQRNKGNFPGRFSGRQFSNSRSEMNVSTLELGDSALYLCASSPYRGGHEQFFGPGTRLTVL.

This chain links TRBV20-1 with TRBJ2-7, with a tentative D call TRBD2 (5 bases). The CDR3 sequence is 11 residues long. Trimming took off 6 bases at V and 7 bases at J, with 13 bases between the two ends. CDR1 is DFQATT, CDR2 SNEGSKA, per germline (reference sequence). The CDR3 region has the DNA TGCAGTGCCAAGATGACGGGGGAGCAGTACTTC. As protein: CSAKMTGEQYF.

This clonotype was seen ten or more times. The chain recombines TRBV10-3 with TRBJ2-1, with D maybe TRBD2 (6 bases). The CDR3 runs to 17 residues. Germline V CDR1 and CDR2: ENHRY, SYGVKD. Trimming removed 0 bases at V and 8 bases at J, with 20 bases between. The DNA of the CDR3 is TGTGCCATCAGTGAGTCGGAGGGGTTTGATTGGTTCGATGAGCAGTTCTTC. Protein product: CAISESEGFDWFDEQFF.

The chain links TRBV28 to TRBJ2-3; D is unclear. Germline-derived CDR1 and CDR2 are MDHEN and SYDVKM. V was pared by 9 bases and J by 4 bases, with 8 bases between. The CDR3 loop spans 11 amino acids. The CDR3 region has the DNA TGTGCCAGTGGCAGACCAGATACGCAGTATTTT. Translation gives CASGRPDTQYF.

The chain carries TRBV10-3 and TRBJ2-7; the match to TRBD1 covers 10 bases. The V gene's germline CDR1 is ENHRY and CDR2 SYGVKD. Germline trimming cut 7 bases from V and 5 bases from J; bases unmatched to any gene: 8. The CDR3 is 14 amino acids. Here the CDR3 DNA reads TGTGCCATCAAGCTGGGACAGGGGTTGGACGAGCAGTACTTC. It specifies CAIKLGQGLDEQYF.

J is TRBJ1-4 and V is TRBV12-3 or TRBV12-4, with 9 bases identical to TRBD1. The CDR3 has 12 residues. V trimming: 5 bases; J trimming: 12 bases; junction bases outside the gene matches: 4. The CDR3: CASSTRTGELFF. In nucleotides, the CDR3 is TGTGCCAGCAGTACGCGGACAGGGGAACTGTTTTTT.

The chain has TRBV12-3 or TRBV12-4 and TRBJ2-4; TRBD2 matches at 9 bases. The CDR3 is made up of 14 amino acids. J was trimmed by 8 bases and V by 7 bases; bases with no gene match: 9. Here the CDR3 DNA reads TGTGCCAGCACCATGGCTAGCGGGAAAGACATTCAGTACTTC. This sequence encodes CASTMASGKDIQYF.

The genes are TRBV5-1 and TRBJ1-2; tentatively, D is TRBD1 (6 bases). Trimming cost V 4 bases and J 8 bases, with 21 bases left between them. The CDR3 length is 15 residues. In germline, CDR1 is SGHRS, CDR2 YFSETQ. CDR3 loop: CASSVGQLGRKGYTF. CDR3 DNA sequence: TGCGCCAGCAGCGTCGGACAGCTAGGCCGGAAGGGCTACACCTTC.